This T cell receptor beta chain was observed in a study of identical twins (dated by TCRdb to about 2016). In the study overall: To test whether fetal clonotypes persist, this study deep-sequenced TCR alpha and beta repertoires from monozygotic twins, from unrelated adults of various ages, and from cord blood. To rule out contamination, the twin experiments were replicated at different times with different library preparation protocols. Overall results and qualifications from the work: Fewer insertions were carried by abundant cord blood beta clonotypes; a weaker similar trend was observed in young adult naive repertoires, while no such trend was observed in memory repertoires. Compared with coincidental sharing between unrelated individuals, out-of-frame TCR alpha sequences shared between twins had an excess of sequences with low generation probability. Conclusions relied on cross-sectional statistical analysis, since the same donors could not be followed over many years. Invariant T cells such as MAIT and iNKT could partly confound zero-insertion analyses, though diverse VJ usage argued against this for most clonotypes. Out-of-frame TCR alpha sharing in monozygotic twins was systematically underestimated by recombination models, whereas sharing between unrelated individuals was in agreement with the recombination models. The excess sharing between twins in beta out-of-frame sequences was weaker because fewer shared sequences reduced the signal-to-noise ratio.

Regarding this clonotype: What antigen it recognizes has not been identified. Base qualities are not provided; no much larger clone lies one nucleotide away.

All donors were healthy Caucasians. The study also sequenced three unrelated non-twin adults: a male aged 18 to 30, a male aged 50 to 60 and a female aged 50 to 60. Miltenyi CD45RO+ enrichment and human naive T-cell isolation kits were used to isolate memory (CD45RO+) and naive T cells from PBMC. The receptor library was made with 5' RACE. The sequencing machine was an Illumina HiSeq 2000. Template switching introduced a universal primer binding site; the final cDNA contained a unique molecular identifier, enabling accurate counting of TCR cDNA molecules. Specific primers in the conserved constant-segment region were used to synthesize first-strand cDNA for the TCR alpha and beta chains. To control for contamination, every cDNA library was double barcoded, receiving both a SMART-Mk sample barcode and Illumina barcodes. TruSeq adapter sequences, together with Illumina sample barcodes, were added in two successive PCR steps. Sequencing of the TCR alpha and beta cDNA libraries was done on the Illumina HiSeq platform using custom primers. In the source study's methods: Unique molecular identifiers were extracted from raw reads with MiGEC, and CDR3 positions were determined with MiXCR. For each individual, recombination models were inferred using an EM algorithm with the repgenHMM and IGoR tools. Shared clonotype analysis was performed with the tcR package in R, normalizing sharing by the product of cloneset sizes. To study raw recombination without the effects of thymic and clonal selection, out-of-frame nonproductive sequences were analyzed. Starting from the raw public reads, TCRdb applied fastp trimming at Q25, assembled clones with MiXCR and retained in-frame beta chains. Each CDR3 protein gets just one entry, which takes the most common genes and DNA from the rows behind it. These V and J calls are TCRdb output, not the study's own analysis. The sample table shows 350,000 or so distinct CDR3 sequences, and 9% are seen once. 8% to 10% of the sample is taken by the ten largest.

Reading from cysteine to phenylalanine, the CDR3 counts 13 amino acids. Only CDR3 DNA is held: 39 bases, read in frame from base 1. The V end gives up 6 bases and the J end 6 bases, leaving 6 bases in the junction not matched to a gene. The sequencing sample was made of naive T cells sorted from blood. Reading the label with the study, this specimen's cell subset or site is: cells isolated with a human naive T-cell isolation kit. Here the chain combines TRBV12-3 or TRBV12-4 and TRBJ2-7; TRBD2 matches 9 bases in the middle. This sequence originates from a woman in her forties or fifties in good health. In nucleotides, the sequence is TGTGCCAGCAGCGACAGCGGGGGGTCCGAGCAGTACTTC. Translated, it gives CASSDSGGSEQYF.